The next 18 T cell receptor beta chains were all read from a single sample in a study of blood T cell repertoires in COVID-19. Produced via immunoSEQ multiplex PCR; TCRdb's table is partial and in-frame only. This repertoire shows some 130,000 clones, about 81% found once; its top ten account for 2% to 2.5%. The source material was PBMCs or T cells enriched from blood (not recorded which). All receptors derive from a man in his forties with acute COVID-19.

The genes are TRBV6-6 and TRBJ1-2; D perhaps matches TRBD1 (6 bases). The CDR3 covers 15 residues. Trimming shortened V by 5 bases and J by 3 bases, and 16 bases separated the two germline ends. The germline V gene encodes CDR1 MNHNY and CDR2 SVGAGI (reference sequence). The CDR3: CASSKQGISDYGYTF. The CDR3 nucleotides are TGTGCCAGCAGTAAACAGGGTATTTCCGACTATGGCTACACCTTC.

The chain is built from TRBV21-1 and TRBJ2-5; the D segment call TRBD2 is taken from the table without a DNA check. TRBV21-1 is termed a pseudogene. The CDR3 loop spans 15 amino acids. The CDR3 region is CASSPGGGPQETQYF. Written as DNA, the CDR3 is TGTGCCAGCAGCCCCGGGGGGGGACCCCAAGAGACCCAGTACTTC.

The rearrangement uses TRBV11-2 and TRBJ2-5, with 8 nucleotides matching TRBD2. This CDR3 is built from 17 residues. From germline, CDR1 is SGHAT and CDR2 FQNNGV. The junction had 16 bases not matched to a gene; V was cut back by 5 bases and J by 5 bases. The DNA for the CDR3 is TGTGCCAGCAGCGCTATAGCGGGACCTATTGAGTGGGAGACCCAGTACTTC. Its translation is CASSAIAGPIEWETQYF.

The CDR3 DNA follows: TGTGCCAGCAGCGTCGGGGTTCGTGGGGACACTGAAGCTTTCTTT. Residues: CASSVGVRGDTEAFF. The chain joins TRBV9 to TRBJ1-1; D remains ambiguous. Germline CDR1 reads SGDLS; CDR2 reads YYNGEE. The V and J ends lost 2 bases and 3 bases respectively, with 14 bases between them. CDR3 length equals 15 residues.

This clone has a handful of counts. This chain links TRBV9 with TRBJ1-2; possibly TRBD1 for D (5 bases). Germline assignment: CDR1 SGDLS and CDR2 YYNGEE. The CDR3 extends over 16 amino acids. Trimming took off 3 bases at V and 3 bases at J, with 18 bases between the two ends. DNA for the CDR3: TGTGCCAGCAGCGCCTCGACAGCGACCCGATACTATGGCTACACCTTC. Its translation is CASSASTATRYYGYTF.

J is TRBJ1-5 and V is TRBV11-2; D might be TRBD1 (5 bases). Trimming took 1 base from V and 5 from J, leaving 6 bases between them. This CDR3 region has 13 residues. CDR1 SGHAT and CDR2 FQNNGV come from the germline V gene. The CDR3 here is CASSLVGDQPQHF. In DNA form, the CDR3 reads TGTGCCAGCAGCTTAGTAGGGGATCAGCCCCAGCATTTT.

CDR3 sequence: CATSTTSSGGLNYNEQFF. DNA for the CDR3: TGTGCCACCAGCACCACCTCTAGCGGGGGCCTCAACTACAATGAGCAGTTCTTC. The chain carries TRBV15 and TRBJ2-1; TRBD2 agrees at 10 bases. Germline assignment: CDR1 LNHNV and CDR2 YYDKDF (reference sequence). The V and J ends lost 4 bases and 3 bases, in that order; junction bases with no gene match: 12. This CDR3 contains 18 residues.

The chain carries TRBV19 and TRBJ1-3, with TRBD1 as a possible D gene (6 bases). This CDR3 spans 15 amino acids. Trimming took off 3 bases at V and 2 bases at J, with 11 bases between the two ends. CDR1 is LNHDA and CDR2 is SQIVND in the germline V gene (reference sequence). In DNA form, the CDR3 reads TGTGCCAGTAGTATCCTGGACAGCCCTGGAAACACCATATATTTT. It codes for CASSILDSPGNTIYF.

This chain uses TRBV18 with TRBJ1-1; TRBD1 matches at 8 bases. V was clipped by 6 bases and J by 2 bases; unmatched bases: 5. Per the germline V gene, CDR1 is KGHSH and CDR2 is LQKENI. The CDR3 length is 14 residues. CDR3 sequence: CASSPPGGNTEAFF. In DNA, the CDR3 is TGTGCCAGCTCGCCCCCAGGGGGCAACACTGAAGCTTTCTTT.

The chain couples TRBV9 to TRBJ1-1, with D tentatively TRBD1 (6 bases). Per the germline V gene, CDR1 is SGDLS and CDR2 is YYNGEE. Trimming took 5 bases from V and 7 from J, leaving 21 bases between them. The CDR3 has 15 residues. The CDR3 protein is CASSLSGVYSVEAFF. In DNA form, the CDR3 reads TGTGCCAGCAGTCTTTCAGGGGTGTATTCTGTTGAAGCTTTCTTT. Full variable domain (rest looked up from reference TRBV9 and TRBJ1-1): DSGVTQTPKHLITATGQRVTLRCSPRSGDLSVYWYQQSLDQGLQFLIQYYNGEERAKGNILERFSAQQFPDLHSELNLSSLELGDSALYFCASSLSGVYSVEAFFGQGTRLTVV.

This sequence joins TRBV19 and TRBJ2-6; the D gene is possibly TRBD2 (7 bases). With 2 bases removed from V and 2 bases from J, the gap between germline ends came to 10 bases. CDR3 length: 16 residues. CDR1 is LNHDA and CDR2 is SQIVND in the germline V gene (reference sequence). The CDR3 sequence: CASSIRGGTGANVLTF. The CDR3 region has the DNA TGTGCCAGTAGTATAAGGGGGGGAACTGGGGCCAACGTCCTGACTTTC.

V and J are TRBV27 and TRBJ2-2; possible D gene TRBD1, 6 bases. The germline V and J ends were trimmed by 0 bases and 3 bases, with 14 bases remaining between them. Germline V lookup: CDR1 MNHEY, CDR2 SMNVEV (reference sequence). This CDR3 comprises 17 residues. The CDR3, as DNA: TGTGCCAGCAGTTTATCGGTGGGGGCAGGGGACACCGGGGAGCTGTTTTTT. This sequence encodes CASSLSVGAGDTGELFF.

For the CDR3, the DNA is TGTGCCAGCCCAATGCACAGGGGAGAGACCCAGTACTTC. It specifies CASPMHRGETQYF. The V and J genes are TRBV6-7 and TRBJ2-5; 7 bases line up with TRBD1. TRBV6-7 is annotated as an ORF whose role is uncertain. With 8 bases clipped from V and 4 bases from J, the junction kept 7 bases outside the gene matches. The CDR3 has 13 amino acids.

The gene calls are TRBV6-5 and TRBJ2-1; 14 bases line up with TRBD2. Germline V gene data show CDR1 as MNHEY and CDR2 as SVGAGI. Unmatched junction bases numbered 8, after V lost 6 bases and J lost 10 bases. The CDR3 is made up of 15 amino acids. The DNA for the CDR3 is TGTGCCAGCAGCCTGGGACTAGCGGGAGTAGCGGAGCAGTTCTTC. It encodes CASSLGLAGVAEQFF.

The gene calls are TRBV5-1 and TRBJ2-5, with D unclear. The V end lost 7 bases, the J end lost 2 bases, and 12 bases lay between the germline ends. The CDR3 runs 13 residues. The V gene's germline CDR1 is SGHRS and CDR2 YFSETQ. CDR3 DNA: TGCGCCAGCCGAATTATGGCACAAGAGACCCAGTACTTC. This sequence encodes CASRIMAQETQYF.

The rearrangement uses TRBV12-3 or TRBV12-4 and TRBJ2-7, with no clear D. V lost 6 bases and J 5 bases, leaving 14 bases between the germline ends. This CDR3 is built from 13 residues. CDR3 in DNA: TGTGCCAGCAGCCCTCCCGAAAGCAACGAGCAGTACTTC. Translation: CASSPPESNEQYF.

This sequence joins TRBV2 and TRBJ1-2; TRBD1 is a possible D gene (5 bases). The CDR3 contains 13 residues. Trimming stripped 3 bases from V and 4 bases from J, with 9 bases between. The germline gives CDR1 SNHLY, CDR2 FYNNEI. The CDR3 bases are TGTGCCAGCAGTGATCGGGGGAGCTATGGCTACACCTTC. Its protein is CASSDRGSYGYTF.

This chain uses TRBV7-9 with TRBJ2-7; D call uncertain. Germline CDR1 is SEHNR and CDR2 is FQNEAQ (reference sequence). The V gene lost 3 bases and the J gene lost 0 bases, with 6 bases spanning the gap. The CDR3 is 13 residues long. In nucleotides, the CDR3 is TGTGCCAGCAGCTTTCCCAGCTCCTACGAGCAGTACTTC. Its protein is CASSFPSSYEQYF.